Each of the 27 T cell receptor beta chains below was sequenced from the same sample in a study of T cells after yellow fever vaccination. TCRdb re-derived calls from the 5' RACE reads in MiXCR, one entry per CDR3 protein. Here the sample spans 150,000 to 200,000 distinct CDR3 sequences, approximately 6% being singletons. This specimen consisted of CD4+ T cells sorted from PBMCs, obtained on the day of the first yellow fever vaccination. The source of these receptors is a man between 18 and 29 years old who received the YFV17D yellow fever vaccine.

V gene TRBV24-1 combines with J gene TRBJ2-3, with unresolved D. The CDR3 extends over 17 amino acids. Trimming removed 1 base at V and 0 bases at J, with 13 bases between. From germline, CDR1 is KGHDR and CDR2 SFDVKD. The CDR3 coding sequence is TGTGCCACCAGTGATTTAGGCGGAACGACTAGCACAGATACGCAGTATTTT. Its translation: CATSDLGGTTSTDTQYF.

Ten or more counts support this clonotype. The chain combines TRBV6-1 with TRBJ2-2, with D possibly being TRBD1 (5 bases). CDR3 length equals 15 residues. Per germline, CDR1 MNHNS and CDR2 SASEGT. V shed 2 bases and J shed 7 bases, with 14 bases lying between them. For the CDR3, the DNA is TGTGCCAGCAGTGAAATGGGGCAGGGCGGCGGGGAGCTGTTTTTT. Its translation is CASSEMGQGGGELFF.

This clonotype was seen a handful of times. This chain connects TRBV4-1 to TRBJ2-5, with D possibly matching TRBD2 (7 bases). CDR3 length equals 14 residues. Germline CDR1 is MGHRA and CDR2 is YSYEKL. Deletions cut 4 bases from V and 5 bases from J, with 14 bases between. The CDR3 bases are TGCGCCAGCAGCCGTGGGGGAGGGGGTGAGACCCAGTACTTC. This translates into CASSRGGGGETQYF.

This clonotype was seen repeatedly, ten times or more. The chain joins TRBV10-3 to TRBJ2-2; D is unclear. The ends were cut back, 3 bases at V and 0 bases at J, with 8 bases in the middle. Germline CDR1 reads ENHRY; CDR2 reads SYGVKD. The CDR3 totals 15 residues. DNA for the CDR3: TGTGCCATCAGTGACACAGTATCGAACACCGGGGAGCTGTTTTTT. Protein product: CAISDTVSNTGELFF.

This clonotype was recorded many times. This chain connects TRBV28 to TRBJ1-3; 7 positions match TRBD1. This CDR3 has 14 amino acids. Germline assignment: CDR1 MDHEN and CDR2 SYDVKM. The V and J ends lost 6 bases and 2 bases, in that order; junction bases with no gene match: 4. The CDR3 region is CASRSTGAGNTIYF. In DNA, the CDR3 is TGTGCCAGCAGATCAACAGGGGCTGGAAACACCATATATTTT.

This clonotype was recorded at least ten times. The chain is built from TRBV18 and TRBJ1-6, with 10 bases that match TRBD1. The CDR3 runs to 14 residues. Germline trimming cut 3 bases from V and 8 bases from J; bases unmatched to any gene: 1. Germline values: CDR1 KGHSH, CDR2 LQKENI. The CDR3 spells CASSPGQGDSPLHF. In nucleotides, the CDR3 is TGTGCCAGCTCACCCGGACAGGGGGATTCACCCCTCCACTTT.

This clonotype has a count of ten or more. In DNA form, the CDR3 reads TGTGCCAGCAGCTTAGACAGGGGTTGGGGGACCCAGTACTTC. Encoded protein: CASSLDRGWGTQYF. The chain links TRBV7-2 to TRBJ2-5, with 7 bases aligning to TRBD1. The CDR3 runs to 14 residues. Germline lookup yields CDR1 SGHTA and CDR2 FQGNSA. Losses at the gene ends were 1 base for V and 7 bases for J; bases not matched to a gene: 6.

This clonotype was detected a few times. This chain uses TRBV3-1 with TRBJ2-1; 9 nucleotides agree with TRBD2. The CDR3 is made up of 14 amino acids. J was trimmed by 7 bases and V by 2 bases; bases with no gene match: 3. The germline CDR1 and CDR2 sequences are LGHDT and YNNKEL (reference sequence). The CDR3 reads CASSQWTSENEQFF. The CDR3 bases are TGTGCCAGCAGCCAATGGACTAGCGAGAATGAGCAGTTCTTC.

This clonotype showed up many times. CDR3 protein: CASSLGLAESETQYF. The CDR3, as DNA: TGCGCCAGCAGCTTGGGACTAGCGGAGTCAGAGACCCAGTACTTC. J is TRBJ2-5 and V is TRBV5-1; 9 bases map to TRBD2. With 0 bases clipped from V and 4 bases from J, the junction kept 4 bases outside the gene matches. Germline V gives CDR1 SGHRS, CDR2 YFSETQ. The CDR3 covers 15 residues. The full variable domain, completed using reference TRBV5-1 and TRBJ2-5, is KAGVTQTPRYLIKTRGQQVTLSCSPISGHRSVSWYQQTPGQGLQFLFEYFSETQRNKGNFPGRFSGRQFSNSRSEMNVSTLELGDSALYLCASSLGLAESETQYFGPGTRLLVL.

This clonotype was recorded a few times. This chain uses TRBV24-1 with TRBJ2-7; no clear D gene. The CDR3 contains 15 residues. V shed 9 bases and J shed 1 base, with 18 bases lying between them. Germline assignment: CDR1 KGHDR and CDR2 SFDVKD. The CDR3 protein is CATFTPTDRSYEQYV. The CDR3 nucleotides are TGTGCCACCTTTACCCCCACGGACCGTTCCTACGAGCAGTACGTC.

This clonotype has ten or more counts. This chain joins TRBV4-2 and TRBJ2-3; tentatively, D is TRBD2 (6 bases). V was shortened by 2 bases and J by 5 bases, with 14 bases between the two germline ends. Germline CDR1 is LGHNA and CDR2 is YNFKEQ. This CDR3 is built from 15 residues. CDR3 region: CASSQRTGGEDTQYF. DNA for the CDR3: TGTGCCAGCAGCCAAAGGACTGGAGGGGAAGATACGCAGTATTTT.

This clonotype was seen ten or more times. V gene TRBV20-1 combines with J gene TRBJ2-3; D tentatively reads TRBD1 or TRBD2 (6 bases each). CDR3 size: 14 residues. Germline CDR1 reads DFQATT; CDR2 reads SNEGSKA (reference sequence). The V end was cut by 3 bases, the J end by 5 bases, with 15 bases between. DNA of the CDR3: TGCAGTGCTAGTATTCCGGGGGCCGGAGATACGCAGTATTTT. Its protein product is CSASIPGAGDTQYF.

The chain recombines TRBV30 with TRBJ1-1; D uncertain. The germline CDR1 and CDR2 sequences are GTSNPN and SVGIG (reference sequence). The CDR3 is 12 amino acids. Trimming left V 0 bases short and J 7 bases short, with 9 bases between. In nucleotides, the CDR3 is TGTGCCTGGAGTGTACGGAGACTTGAAGCTTTCTTT. Translating gives CAWSVRRLEAFF.

This clonotype has at least ten counts. The chain uses TRBV12-3 or TRBV12-4 and TRBJ1-1; D not certain. The V end was cut by 6 bases, the J end by 5 bases, with 16 bases between. The CDR3 runs 14 residues. DNA of the CDR3: TGTGCCAGCAGCGTGGATTCTGGGCGGACTGAAGCTTTCTTT. Amino acid sequence: CASSVDSGRTEAFF.

V and J are TRBV7-2 and TRBJ2-7; no firm D call. CDR3 length equals 14 residues. Trimming left V 3 bases short and J 1 base short, with 10 bases between. Germline V lookup: CDR1 SGHTA, CDR2 FQGNSA. For the CDR3, the DNA is TGTGCCAGCAGCTTGGACGCCCCTTCCTACGAGCAGTACTTC. Translation: CASSLDAPSYEQYF. Complete variable domain (other parts from reference TRBV7-2 and TRBJ2-7): GAGVSQSPSNKVTEKGKDVELRCDPISGHTALYWYRQSLGQGLEFLIYFQGNSAPDKSGLPSDRFSAERTGGSVSTLTIQRTQQEDSAVYLCASSLDAPSYEQYFGPGTRLTVT.

The sample holds many counts of this clonotype. The chain is built from TRBV5-1 and TRBJ1-1; 7 nucleotides agree with TRBD1. Germline CDR1 is SGHRS and CDR2 is YFSETQ. This CDR3 region has 18 residues. Trimming at V came to 4 bases and at J to 0 bases, leaving 15 bases not matched to a gene. CDR3 nucleotide sequence: TGCGCCAGCAGCCCAAGGCGGGGTACAGGGGACGTGAACACTGAAGCTTTCTTT. Its protein is CASSPRRGTGDVNTEAFF.

This clonotype was found a few times. This chain uses TRBV25-1 with TRBJ2-5; 8 bases are shared with TRBD2. V lost 2 bases to trimming and J lost 3 bases; unmatched junction nucleotides: 2. The CDR3 totals 14 residues. Germline V gene sequence: CDR1 MGHDK, CDR2 SYGVNS. The CDR3: CASSEAGGKETQYF. DNA for the CDR3: TGTGCCAGCAGTGAAGCGGGGGGAAAAGAGACCCAGTACTTC.

The genes are TRBV5-4 and TRBJ1-4, with TRBD1 matching 9 bases. This CDR3 has 14 amino acids. Per germline, CDR1 SGHNT and CDR2 YYREEE (reference sequence). Trimming took 2 bases from V and 7 from J; bases not matched to a gene: 3. DNA of the CDR3: TGTGCCAGCAGCTTACAGGGGGCTTCTGAAAAACTGTTTTTT. Protein sequence: CASSLQGASEKLFF.

This sequence joins TRBV4-3 and TRBJ1-1, with D uncertain. V was pared by 6 bases and J by 0 bases, with 17 bases between. CDR3 length: 16 amino acids. Germline V gene sequence: CDR1 LGHNA, CDR2 YSLEER. Written as DNA, the CDR3 is TGCGCCAGCAGGCCCCGGCCCGTGGGGTTGAACACTGAAGCTTTCTTT. It translates to CASRPRPVGLNTEAFF.

This clonotype was detected ten times or more. The rearrangement joins TRBV5-1 to TRBJ2-2, with D maybe TRBD1 (6 bases). V was shortened by 4 bases and J by 7 bases, with 14 bases between the two germline ends. The CDR3 consists of 14 residues. CDR1 and CDR2 (germline): SGHRS, YFSETQ. The CDR3 protein is CASSKQGYDGELFF. CDR3 in DNA: TGCGCCAGCAGCAAACAGGGCTATGACGGGGAGCTGTTTTTT.

V gene TRBV12-3 or TRBV12-4 combines with J gene TRBJ2-1; weak D call: TRBD1 (5 bases). CDR3 length: 14 residues. V lost 5 bases and J lost 7, with 15 bases in between. The CDR3 reads CASSLPQGRNEQFF. The DNA of the CDR3 is TGTGCCAGCAGTCTCCCGCAGGGTCGAAATGAGCAGTTCTTC.

This clonotype was detected many times. The chain uses TRBV6-5 and TRBJ1-2; no clear D gene. The CDR3 covers 12 residues. V shed 6 bases and J shed 8 bases, with 13 bases lying between them. Germline CDR1 reads MNHEY; CDR2 reads SVGAGI. The CDR3 DNA sequence: TGTGCCAGCAGCGCCCTTGTAGGGGGCTACACCTTC. As protein: CASSALVGGYTF.

This clonotype occurred a few times. The gene calls are TRBV29-1 and TRBJ1-5; no reliable D call. Germline V gene sequence: CDR1 SQVTM, CDR2 ANQGSEA. CDR3 size: 15 residues. V lost 0 bases, J lost 2 bases, and 11 bases lay in between. The CDR3, as DNA: TGCAGCGTTGAAGATTCTGGGGAGGGCAATCAGCCCCAGCATTTT. Amino acids: CSVEDSGEGNQPQHF.

This clonotype was detected many times. This chain links TRBV5-1 with TRBJ2-5; perhaps D is TRBD1 or TRBD2 (5 bases each). The germline V gene has CDR1 SGHRS and CDR2 YFSETQ. The V gene lost 4 bases and the J gene lost 4 bases, with 5 bases spanning the gap. The CDR3 loop spans 11 amino acids. The CDR3 sequence is CASSGGETQYF. As DNA, the CDR3 is TGCGCCAGCAGCGGGGGAGAGACCCAGTACTTC.

In regard to this clonotype: The germline gene is not matched at one end of the junction; a read error may be the cause. The V and J genes are TRBV6-5 and TRBJ2-6, with D possibly being TRBD2 (6 bases). The CDR3 runs to 17 residues. Germline V lookup: CDR1 MNHEY, CDR2 SVGAGI. The CDR3 loop reads CTSSFGTSFSGANVLTF. In nucleotides, the CDR3 is TGTACCAGCAGTTTCGGGACTTCGTTCTCTGGGGCCAACGTCCTGACTTTC.

A few counts support this clonotype. V gene TRBV7-2 combines with J gene TRBJ2-7, with D uncertain. V was trimmed by 1 base and J by 4 bases, leaving 11 bases between them. CDR3 length equals 14 residues. Germline V gives CDR1 SGHTA, CDR2 FQGNSA. CDR3 DNA: TGTGCCAGCAGCTTAGACAGACAATCATACGAGCAGTACTTC. It encodes CASSLDRQSYEQYF. Full variable domain (remainder filled in from reference TRBV7-2 and TRBJ2-7): GAGVSQSPSNKVTEKGKDVELRCDPISGHTALYWYRQSLGQGLEFLIYFQGNSAPDKSGLPSDRFSAERTGGSVSTLTIQRTQQEDSAVYLCASSLDRQSYEQYFGPGTRLTVT.

V gene TRBV7-2 combines with J gene TRBJ1-1; 8 bases are shared with TRBD1. Germline assignment: CDR1 SGHTA and CDR2 FQGNSA. This CDR3 has 14 residues. V trimming: 5 bases; J trimming: 5 bases; junction bases outside the gene matches: 7. CDR3: CASSRDRLGTEAFF. CDR3 in DNA: TGTGCCAGCAGCAGGGACAGGTTGGGTACTGAAGCTTTCTTT.